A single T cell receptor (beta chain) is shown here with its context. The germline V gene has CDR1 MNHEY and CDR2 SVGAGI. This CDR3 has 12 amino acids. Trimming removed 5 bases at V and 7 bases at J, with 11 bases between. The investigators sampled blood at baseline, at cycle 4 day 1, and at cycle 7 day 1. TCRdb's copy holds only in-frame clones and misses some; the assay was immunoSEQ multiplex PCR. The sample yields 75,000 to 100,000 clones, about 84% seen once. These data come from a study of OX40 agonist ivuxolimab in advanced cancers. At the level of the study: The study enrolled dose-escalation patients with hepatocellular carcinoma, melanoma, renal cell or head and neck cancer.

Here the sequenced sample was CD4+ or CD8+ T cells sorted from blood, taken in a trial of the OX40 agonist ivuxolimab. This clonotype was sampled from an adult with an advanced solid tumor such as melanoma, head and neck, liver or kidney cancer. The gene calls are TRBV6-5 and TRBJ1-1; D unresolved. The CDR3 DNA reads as TGTGCCAGCAGTCGATGGACGGGTGAAGCTTTCTTT. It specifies CASSRWTGEAFF.